The 17 T cell receptor beta chains presented below share a single source sample, sequenced in a study of blood T cell repertoires in COVID-19. The method was immunoSEQ multiplex PCR; TCRdb's version includes in-frame clones alone and lacks a portion of them. The sample yields tens of thousands of clones, 65% to 90% seen once. Material for sequencing was peripheral blood. These receptors were obtained from a human donor in a cohort sampled during active COVID-19.

The chain employs TRBV7-3 and TRBJ2-6, with D possibly TRBD1 on 6 matching bases. Per the germline V gene, CDR1 is SGHTA and CDR2 is FQGTGA. This CDR3 region has 18 residues. V shed 5 bases and J shed 4 bases, with 21 bases lying between them. The CDR3 sequence: CASSGGQGMIPGANVLTF. The CDR3, as DNA: TGTGCCAGCAGCGGAGGTCAGGGGATGATTCCCGGGGCCAACGTCCTGACTTTC. Full variable domain (missing parts from reference TRBV7-3 and TRBJ2-6): GAGVSQTPSNKVTEKGKYVELRCDPISGHTALYWYRQSLGQGPEFLIYFQGTGAADDSGLPNDRFFAVRPEGSVSTLKIQRTERGDSAVYLCASSGGQGMIPGANVLTFGAGSRLTVL.

The chain combines TRBV4-2 with TRBJ1-2; the D gene is possibly TRBD1 (6 bases). Trimming removed 0 bases at V and 0 bases at J, with 8 bases between. This CDR3 has 15 residues. Germline values: CDR1 LGHNA, CDR2 YNFKEQ. In nucleotides, the CDR3 is TGTGCCAGCAGCCAAGACAGGGGCACTAACTATGGCTACACCTTC. Encoded protein: CASSQDRGTNYGYTF.

The rearrangement joins TRBV5-1 to TRBJ2-7; possible D gene TRBD1, 6 bases. Germline V CDR1 and CDR2: SGHRS, YFSETQ. V shed 0 bases and J shed 4 bases, with 11 bases lying between them. The CDR3 is 14 residues long. The chain's CDR3 is CASSLALQGYEQYF. CDR3 DNA sequence: TGCGCCAGCAGCTTGGCCTTACAGGGATACGAGCAGTACTTC.

The gene calls are TRBV6-5 and TRBJ2-3, with D possibly being TRBD1 (6 bases). From germline, CDR1 is MNHEY and CDR2 SVGAGI. V shed 7 bases and J shed 8 bases, with 19 bases lying between them. The CDR3 is 14 amino acids. CDR3 sequence reads: CASTPGHLRGTQYF. In nucleotides, the CDR3 is TGTGCCAGCACCCCGGGACACCTGCGAGGTACGCAGTATTTT.

The table lists this clone with a count of one. The rearrangement links TRBV7-9 to TRBJ1-2; the D gene is possibly TRBD1 (5 bases). V was cut by 8 bases and J by 5 bases, with 18 bases left in between. Germline CDR1 and CDR2: SEHNR and FQNEAQ (reference sequence). CDR3 length: 14 residues. The CDR3 nucleotides read TGTGCCAGCGGAGGGGAGACTACCCAGTATGGCTACACCTTC. Encoded protein: CASGGETTQYGYTF.

This clone was observed once. CDR3 loop: CASSYYFGDYGYTF. The CDR3 nucleotides read TGTGCCAGCAGTTACTATTTCGGGGACTATGGCTACACCTTC. This sequence joins TRBV6-5 and TRBJ1-2; D not resolved. The CDR3 spans 14 residues. Trimming took 1 base from V and 3 from J, leaving 9 bases between them. The germline V gene has CDR1 MNHEY and CDR2 SVGAGI.

In its sample, this clone was seen a few times. V and J are TRBV6-6 and TRBJ1-1, with D possibly matching TRBD1 (6 bases). Trimming removed 5 bases at V and 6 bases at J, with 16 bases between. Looked up from germline, CDR1 is MNHNY and CDR2 is SVGAGI (reference sequence). This CDR3 is 14 amino acids long. In DNA form, the CDR3 reads TGTGCCAGCAGTACCTACAGGGACCCCCCTGAAGCTTTCTTT. Translation: CASSTYRDPPEAFF.

The chain has TRBV12-3 or TRBV12-4 and TRBJ1-5; a possible D gene is TRBD1 (5 bases). The CDR3 consists of 12 residues. V lost 3 bases, J lost 6 bases, and 6 bases lay in between. CDR3 region: CASSFRGQPQHF. CDR3 nucleotides: TGTGCCAGCAGTTTTAGGGGTCAGCCCCAGCATTTT.

The J gene is TRBJ2-7, the V gene TRBV28, with 7 bases identical to TRBD2. Trimming removed 6 bases from V and 6 bases from J; junction bases left unmatched: 2. The germline gives CDR1 MDHEN, CDR2 SYDVKM. This CDR3 contains 11 residues. The CDR3 protein is CASSTGGEQYF. The DNA for the CDR3 is TGTGCCAGCAGCACGGGGGGCGAGCAGTACTTC.

The chain recombines TRBV7-2 with TRBJ1-2, with D unresolved. The CDR3 totals 13 residues. CDR1 is SGHTA and CDR2 is FQGNSA in the germline V gene. Trimming left V 5 bases short and J 2 bases short, with 9 bases between. CDR3 amino acids: CASSLQVNYGYTF. CDR3 sequence (DNA): TGTGCCAGCAGCCTCCAGGTGAACTATGGCTACACCTTC.

This clone has just one count. J is TRBJ2-1 and V is TRBV6-6; D possibly corresponds to TRBD1 (6 bases). Germline V gene lookup returns CDR1 MNHNY and CDR2 SVGAGI (reference sequence). V lost 6 bases to trimming and J lost 4 bases, with 10 bases between them. CDR3 length: 13 residues. The CDR3 nucleotides read TGTGCCAGCAGGACAGGAGGATACAATGAGCAGTTCTTC. Protein: CASRTGGYNEQFF.

The chain combines TRBV7-2 with TRBJ1-1, with D hard to call. The length of the CDR3 is 13 residues. The V and J ends lost 3 bases and 1 base respectively, with 6 bases between them. The germline V gene encodes CDR1 SGHTA and CDR2 FQGNSA. The DNA for the CDR3 is TGTGCCAGCAGCTTGGAGGGGAACACTGAAGCTTTCTTT. Encoded protein: CASSLEGNTEAFF.

The chain recombines TRBV2 with TRBJ2-1; TRBD2 aligns across 16 bases. Trimming at V came to 3 bases and at J to 5 bases, leaving 4 bases not matched to a gene. This CDR3 spans 17 amino acids. The germline gives CDR1 SNHLY, CDR2 FYNNEI. The CDR3 spells CASSDPGLAGGDNEQFF. CDR3 DNA: TGTGCCAGCAGTGACCCGGGACTAGCGGGGGGGGACAATGAGCAGTTCTTC. The variable domain in full, with the rest retrieved from reference TRBV2 and TRBJ2-1, is EPEVTQTPSHQVTQMGQEVILRCVPISNHLYFYWYRQILGQKVEFLVSFYNNEISEKSEIFDDQFSVERPDGSNFTLKIRSTKLEDSAMYFCASSDPGLAGGDNEQFFGPGTRLTVL.

V is TRBV19 and J is TRBJ1-2; TRBD1 agrees at 8 bases. This CDR3 has 15 residues. The germline CDR1 and CDR2 sequences are LNHDA and SQIVND (reference sequence). The V and J ends lost 6 bases and 4 bases, in that order; junction bases with no gene match: 10. CDR3 loop: CASRNPGGYAYGYTF. DNA of the CDR3: TGTGCCAGTAGAAACCCAGGGGGCTATGCCTATGGCTACACCTTC.

The rearrangement uses TRBV3-1 (or the pseudogene TRBV3-2) and TRBJ2-5; D may be TRBD1 (6 bases). Germline CDR1 reads LGHDT; CDR2 reads YNNKEL (reference sequence). The CDR3 extends over 13 amino acids. The V end was cut by 5 bases, the J end by 4 bases, with 11 bases between. The CDR3 nucleotides read TGTGCCAGCAGCTGGGCACAGGGAGAGACCCAGTACTTC. Protein product: CASSWAQGETQYF.

The chain is built from TRBV6-2 or TRBV6-3 and TRBJ1-2; 8 nucleotides agree with TRBD1. The CDR3 is 15 amino acids. Germline loops: CDR1 MNHEY, CDR2 SVGEGT. V lost 2 bases, J lost 4 bases, and 6 bases stayed unmatched. The CDR3 region has the DNA TGTGCCAGCAGTTACAAAGGGACAGGAAGCTATGGCTACACCTTC. Protein sequence: CASSYKGTGSYGYTF.

This clone has just one count. The chain recombines TRBV27 with TRBJ1-2; 7 bases map to TRBD1. V gave up 5 bases and J gave up 3 bases; unmatched junction bases: 12. From germline, CDR1 is MNHEY and CDR2 SMNVEV (reference sequence). The CDR3 is 16 amino acids. CDR3 protein: CASSRLGTAQHYGYTF. CDR3 in DNA: TGTGCCAGCAGTCGGCTTGGGACAGCCCAGCACTATGGCTACACCTTC.